The 30 T cell receptor beta chains in this list originate from one sample, sequenced in a study of T cell repertoires in cytomegalovirus infection. One entry per CDR3 protein, called by TCRdb with MiXCR from the reads. The sample records fewer than 900,000 distinct CDR3 sequences, 25% to 35% being singletons. No cognate antigen is known for these TCRs. This sample comprised cultured CD8+ T cells from PBMCs, obtained from culture after CMV antigen stimulation. The receptors stem from a human donor in good health (CMV status not recorded). Some clones in this sample may be carry-over from other donors' samples.

A remark on this clonotype: One end of the junction varies from germline; a read error may be responsible. The gene calls are TRBV10-3 and TRBJ1-1; 9 nucleotides agree with TRBD1. Germline CDR1 is ENHRY and CDR2 is SYGVKD. This CDR3 comprises 15 residues. CDR3 region: CAVRRGTGKNTEAFF. The CDR3 nucleotides are TGTGCCGTCAGAAGGGGGACAGGGAAAAACACTGAAGCTTTCTTT.

Details on this clonotype: A single base separates this from a much larger clone, so it may be a read error. The gene calls are TRBV9 and TRBJ2-3; D not resolved. The V end lost 4 bases, the J end lost 2 bases, and 8 bases lay between the germline ends. The CDR3 contains 13 residues. Looked up from germline, CDR1 is SGDLS and CDR2 is YYNGEE. The CDR3 sequence is CASSSQNTDTQYF. The CDR3 DNA follows: TGTGCCAGCAGCTCACAGAACACAGATACGCAGTATTTT.

The J gene is TRBJ2-5, the V gene TRBV28; TRBD1 aligns across 8 bases. Germline lookup yields CDR1 MDHEN and CDR2 SYDVKM. CDR3 size: 14 residues. The trim removed 3 bases at V and 5 bases at J, leaving 5 bases unmatched. The CDR3 reads CASSFRTGKETQYF. Written as DNA, the CDR3 is TGTGCCAGCAGTTTCAGGACAGGGAAGGAGACCCAGTACTTC.

The sample holds many counts of this clonotype. The V call is TRBV4-1, the J call TRBJ2-1; D unclear. Germline CDR1 MGHRA, CDR2 YSYEKL. The CDR3 consists of 16 residues. V lost 1 base, J lost 0 bases, and 10 bases lay in between. CDR3 loop: CASSQVGRSSYNEQFF. CDR3 sequence (DNA): TGCGCCAGCAGCCAAGTGGGCAGGAGCTCCTACAATGAGCAGTTCTTC.

This clonotype was seen only a few times. The chain uses TRBV27 and TRBJ1-2, with 7 bases matching TRBD1. The CDR3 is 14 amino acids. V shed 5 bases and J 2 bases; nucleotides not matched to a gene: 5. The germline CDR1 and CDR2 sequences are MNHEY and SMNVEV (reference sequence). The CDR3 nucleotides are TGTGCCAGCAGTCTCCAGGGGGGGAACTATGGCTACACCTTC. Its protein product is CASSLQGGNYGYTF.

This clonotype was detected ten times or more. V gene TRBV7-6 combines with J gene TRBJ2-7; 7 bases agree with TRBD2. J was trimmed by 0 bases and V by 4 bases; bases with no gene match: 6. The germline V gene encodes CDR1 SGHVS and CDR2 FNYEAQ. This CDR3 has 15 residues. The CDR3 region has the DNA TGTGCCAGCAGCTCGGGAGGAGGGCTCTCCTACGAGCAGTACTTC. Translation: CASSSGGGLSYEQYF.

This clonotype was seen only a few times. This rearrangement joins TRBV5-1 to TRBJ1-1; 8 bases are shared with TRBD1. J lost 0 bases, V lost 3 bases, and 7 bases had no gene match. The CDR3 is 16 amino acids. CDR1 and CDR2 (germline): SGHRS, YFSETQ. The CDR3 sequence: CASSSRDRLLNTEAFF. The CDR3 DNA sequence: TGCGCCAGCAGCTCCAGGGACAGGTTATTGAACACTGAAGCTTTCTTT.

The sample holds a few counts of this clonotype. The chain has TRBV27 and TRBJ2-7; 12 positions match TRBD2. This CDR3 is built from 19 residues. CDR1 is MNHEY, CDR2 SMNVEV, per germline (reference sequence). V gave up 3 bases and J gave up 5 bases; unmatched junction bases: 17. The CDR3 DNA reads as TGTGCCAGCAGTTTTACTGCCCACCCTAGCGGGGGGGCTCCCGACGAGCAGTACGTC. Protein: CASSFTAHPSGGAPDEQYV.

The chain uses TRBV27 and TRBJ2-2; tentatively, D is TRBD2 (6 bases). Germline loops: CDR1 MNHEY, CDR2 SMNVEV (reference sequence). This CDR3 is 15 amino acids long. Trimming removed 3 bases at V and 4 bases at J, with 12 bases between. This CDR3 is CASSLRREATGELFF. The DNA for the CDR3 is TGTGCCAGCAGTTTGAGGAGGGAGGCCACCGGGGAGCTGTTTTTT.

This rearrangement joins TRBV27 to TRBJ1-4; D is unresolved. This CDR3 contains 16 residues. V gave up 6 bases and J gave up 5 bases, with 19 bases separating them. Looked up from germline, CDR1 is MNHEY and CDR2 is SMNVEV (reference sequence). Here the CDR3 reads CASSPIPARVNEKLFF. Written as DNA, the CDR3 is TGTGCCAGCAGCCCTATCCCGGCGAGGGTGAATGAAAAACTGTTTTTT.

The J gene is TRBJ2-2, the V gene TRBV7-9, with 14 nucleotides matching TRBD2. This CDR3 has 19 residues. Germline trimming cut 5 bases from V and 6 bases from J; bases unmatched to any gene: 14. Germline-derived CDR1 and CDR2 are SEHNR and FQNEAQ (reference sequence). The CDR3 loop reads CASSPDRTSGGKLAGELFF. CDR3 bases: TGTGCCAGCAGCCCGGACCGGACTAGCGGGGGGAAATTGGCCGGGGAGCTGTTTTTT.

In this sample, this clonotype turned up a few times. The chain links TRBV6-2 or TRBV6-3 to TRBJ2-1, with a weak D call TRBD1 (6 bases). CDR3 length: 15 amino acids. Germline loops: CDR1 MNHEY, CDR2 SVGEGT. The ends were cut back, 4 bases at V and 3 bases at J, with 13 bases in the middle. The CDR3 reads CASSFMRGYYNEQFF. In DNA form, the CDR3 reads TGTGCCAGCAGTTTTATGAGGGGGTACTACAATGAGCAGTTCTTC.

A few counts support this clonotype. The chain combines TRBV27 with TRBJ2-1, with TRBD2 matching over 12 bases. Germline CDR1 is MNHEY and CDR2 is SMNVEV (reference sequence). Unmatched junction bases numbered 9, after V lost 3 bases and J lost 9 bases. There are 16 residues in the CDR3. The CDR3: CASSFNLAGGQGEQFF. CDR3 coding DNA: TGTGCCAGCAGTTTCAACCTAGCGGGGGGGCAGGGTGAGCAGTTCTTC.

The chain couples TRBV7-8 to TRBJ1-1; D perhaps matches TRBD1 (5 bases). The CDR3 has 16 amino acids. The germline CDR1 and CDR2 sequences are SGHVS and FQNEAQ. The V end lost 5 bases, the J end lost 3 bases, and 19 bases lay between the germline ends. DNA for the CDR3: TGTGCCAGCAGCCCCTGGGGCACTGATTGGGACACTGAAGCTTTCTTT. Translation: CASSPWGTDWDTEAFF.

This clonotype was detected ten times or more. CDR3 nucleotides: TGTGCCAGCAGCCAAGAATTGGCAGTCATCCCTCCCGAGTTCTTC. It is translated as CASSQELAVIPPEFF. V usage is TRBV4-2 and J usage is TRBJ2-1; no firm D call. The ends were cut back, 0 bases at V and 14 bases at J, with 20 bases in the middle. This CDR3 is built from 15 residues. Per the germline V gene, CDR1 is LGHNA and CDR2 is YNFKEQ.

This clonotype is a singleton in its sample. The gene calls are TRBV5-1 and TRBJ2-7; 9 positions agree with TRBD1. Unmatched junction bases numbered 11, after V lost 0 bases and J lost 4 bases. The CDR3 length is 17 residues. Germline values: CDR1 SGHRS, CDR2 YFSETQ. CDR3 amino acids: CASSLVSIPGQGYEQYV. For the CDR3, the DNA is TGCGCCAGCAGCTTGGTCTCTATACCGGGACAGGGATACGAGCAGTACGTC.

The genes are TRBV7-6 and TRBJ2-2; D is perhaps TRBD1 (6 bases). The germline gives CDR1 SGHVS, CDR2 FNYEAQ. The CDR3 spans 15 residues. V was shortened by 1 base and J by 4 bases, with 10 bases between the two germline ends. This CDR3 is CASSLVQGSTGELFF. DNA of the CDR3: TGTGCCAGCAGCTTAGTCCAGGGGAGCACCGGGGAGCTGTTTTTT.

The CDR3 DNA is TGTGCCAGCAGTTTACGGGCGGGGGGCTTGGATGAGCAGTTCTTC. This translates into CASSLRAGGLDEQFF. V and J are TRBV27 and TRBJ2-1; the match to TRBD2 covers 8 bases. V lost 2 bases and J lost 8; bases outside the gene matches: 8. The CDR3 is 15 residues long. The germline gives CDR1 MNHEY, CDR2 SMNVEV (reference sequence).

V gene TRBV7-3 combines with J gene TRBJ1-2, with a weak D call TRBD1 (6 bases). The CDR3 is made up of 13 amino acids. Trimming stripped 4 bases from V and 7 bases from J, with 13 bases between. CDR1 SGHTA and CDR2 FQGTGA come from the germline V gene. In nucleotides, the CDR3 is TGTGCCAGCAGCTCTCTGGGACAAGGTGGCTACACCTTC. This codes for CASSSLGQGGYTF.

V usage is TRBV7-9 and J usage is TRBJ1-1, with a possible D match to TRBD1 (5 bases). Germline CDR1 reads SEHNR; CDR2 reads FQNEAQ (reference sequence). Trimming left V 1 base short and J 3 bases short, with 24 bases between. The CDR3 has 19 amino acids. The CDR3 DNA reads as TGTGCCAGCAGCTTAGATATATGGGGGGGAGGAGATGTGGACACTGAAGCTTTCTTT. As protein: CASSLDIWGGGDVDTEAFF.

This clonotype was counted between two and nine times. CDR3 sequence (DNA): TGTGCCAGCAGTTACTCGAGAACCACATCGGACGGATTCTATGGCTACACCTTC. This codes for CASSYSRTTSDGFYGYTF. The chain couples TRBV6-2 or TRBV6-3 to TRBJ1-2, with D hard to call. Deletions cut 0 bases from V and 4 bases from J, with 21 bases between. Germline lookup yields CDR1 MNHEY and CDR2 SVGEGT. This CDR3 spans 18 amino acids.

This clonotype has a handful of counts. A junction boundary mismatches the germline segment, possibly from a read error. V usage is TRBV19 and J usage is TRBJ1-1, with D unresolved. The CDR3 runs 14 residues. Germline V lookup: CDR1 LNHDA, CDR2 SQIVND (reference sequence). The DNA of the CDR3 is TGCGCCAGCACATTAGGCCGAGGGAACACTGAAGCTTTCTTT. It translates to CASTLGRGNTEAFF.

A few counts support this clonotype. A junction boundary mismatches the germline segment, possibly from a read error. The chain links TRBV7-7 to TRBJ2-1; 9 positions match TRBD2. Germline V gene sequence: CDR1 SSHAT, CDR2 FNYEAQ (reference sequence). The CDR3 is 16 amino acids. CDR3 region: CASSLAGVGSYNEQFF. The CDR3 DNA reads as TGTGCTAGCAGCTTAGCGGGGGTTGGCTCCTACAATGAGCAGTTCTTC.

The V and J genes are TRBV28 and TRBJ2-3; a possible D gene is TRBD1 (6 bases). V shed 2 bases and J shed 0 bases, with 27 bases lying between them. The CDR3 is 21 amino acids. CDR1 and CDR2 from the germline V gene are MDHEN and SYDVKM. The chain's CDR3 is CASSLPPGALSNHSSTDTQYF. CDR3 nucleotide sequence: TGTGCCAGCAGTTTACCGCCAGGGGCCTTATCCAATCATTCTAGCACAGATACGCAGTATTTT.

J is TRBJ1-4 and V is TRBV27; no clear D gene. CDR1 and CDR2 (germline): MNHEY, SMNVEV (reference sequence). The CDR3 totals 14 residues. V dropped 2 bases and J dropped 8 bases, with 12 bases sitting between them. The CDR3 loop reads CASSLRRSGEKLFF. CDR3 DNA sequence: TGTGCCAGCAGTTTACGCAGGTCGGGGGAAAAACTGTTTTTT.

The chain combines TRBV19 with TRBJ1-1; possibly TRBD1 for D (6 bases). V was pared by 4 bases and J by 0 bases, with 12 bases between. The CDR3 is 15 residues long. Germline loops: CDR1 LNHDA, CDR2 SQIVND (reference sequence). The CDR3 nucleotides read TGTGCCAGTAGTACCCTCGGACAGATGAACACTGAAGCTTTCTTT. It translates to CASSTLGQMNTEAFF.

The V gene is TRBV9, the J gene TRBJ1-1; D is uncertain. CDR3 size: 11 residues. V was pared by 7 bases and J by 5 bases, with 9 bases between. Germline CDR1 SGDLS, CDR2 YYNGEE. CDR3 residues: CASQRRTEAFF. The CDR3 DNA follows: TGTGCCAGCCAACGTCGGACTGAAGCTTTCTTT.

V is TRBV4-1 and J is TRBJ1-4; no clear D. This CDR3 is 16 amino acids long. Germline V gene data show CDR1 as MGHRA and CDR2 as YSYEKL. V lost 0 bases and J 4 bases, leaving 12 bases between the germline ends. The CDR3 region is CASSQDSGPINEKLFF. The CDR3 nucleotides read TGCGCCAGCAGCCAAGATTCCGGGCCTATTAATGAAAAACTGTTTTTT.

This chain links TRBV20-1 with TRBJ2-3; the match to TRBD2 covers 9 bases. Trimming at V came to 0 bases and at J to 3 bases, leaving 10 bases not matched to a gene. This CDR3 spans 17 amino acids. The germline CDR1 and CDR2 sequences are DFQATT and SNEGSKA (reference sequence). In DNA form, the CDR3 reads TGCAGTGCTAGAGACTATAGCGCGGGGGGGGTGACAGATACGCAGTATTTT. Protein product: CSARDYSAGGVTDTQYF.

This clonotype came up once. This chain connects TRBV2 to TRBJ1-1, with a tentative D call TRBD1 (6 bases). V shed 6 bases and J shed 2 bases, with 10 bases lying between them. The CDR3 totals 13 residues. The germline CDR1 and CDR2 sequences are SNHLY and FYNNEI. This chain's CDR3 is CASRSDSNTEAFF. The CDR3 DNA reads as TGTGCCAGCAGATCGGACAGCAACACTGAAGCTTTCTTT.